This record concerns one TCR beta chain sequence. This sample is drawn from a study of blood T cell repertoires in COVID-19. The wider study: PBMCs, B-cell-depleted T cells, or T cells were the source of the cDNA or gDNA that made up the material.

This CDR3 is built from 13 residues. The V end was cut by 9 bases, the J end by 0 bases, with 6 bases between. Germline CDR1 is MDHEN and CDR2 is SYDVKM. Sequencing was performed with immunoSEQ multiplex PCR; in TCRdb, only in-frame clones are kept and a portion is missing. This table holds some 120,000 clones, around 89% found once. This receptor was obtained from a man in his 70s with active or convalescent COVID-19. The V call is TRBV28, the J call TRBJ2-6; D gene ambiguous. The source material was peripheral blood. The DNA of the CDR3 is TGTGCCAGTGCAGACTCTGGGGCCAACGTCCTGACTTTC. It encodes CASADSGANVLTF.